Listed below are T cell receptor beta chains from one sample, sequenced in a study of blood T cell repertoires in COVID-19. Clones were sequenced by immunoSEQ multiplex PCR, and TCRdb holds only the in-frame ones, with some missing. This table holds about 270,000 clones, around 87% found once. Sequenced sample: peripheral blood. The receptor set was obtained from a woman aged 45 to 65 with acute or convalescent COVID-19. Each CDR3 is given with its conserved first and last residue. Fields, in order: clone size, V gene, D gene, J gene, CDR3 protein. D genes are given only for firm matches. The size of a clone is reported for some rows only, either as once, few or many, or as a class for expanded clones.

size: .; V: TRBV11-2; D: .; J: TRBJ2-1; CDR3: CASSLQGSYNEQFF
size: .; V: TRBV10-3; D: TRBD2; J: TRBJ2-7; CDR3: CAIRPSGRAGEQYF
size: .; V: TRBV6-5; D: .; J: TRBJ2-3; CDR3: CASSETISSTDTQYF
size: .; V: TRBV2; D: TRBD1; J: TRBJ1-1; CDR3: CASKRQGVNTEAFF
size: .; V: TRBV27; D: TRBD1; J: TRBJ1-2; CDR3: CASSLYQGALYGYTF
size: .; V: TRBV4-2; D: .; J: TRBJ1-5; CDR3: CASSQSASNQPQHF
size: .; V: TRBV2; D: .; J: TRBJ1-5; CDR3: CASSELEGGYDQPQHF
size: .; V: TRBV12-3/TRBV12-4; D: .; J: TRBJ2-7; CDR3: CASSLGSEQYF
size: .; V: TRBV7-2; D: TRBD1; J: TRBJ1-5; CDR3: CASSSRQGVNQPQHF
size: .; V: TRBV19; D: TRBD1; J: TRBJ1-3; CDR3: CASSINGGQGAFSGNTIYF
size: .; V: TRBV10-2; D: .; J: TRBJ2-7; CDR3: CASSVRAEGYEQYF
size: once; V: TRBV7-8; D: .; J: TRBJ2-7; CDR3: CASSLIRSGKPYEQYF
size: once; V: TRBV7-2; D: .; J: TRBJ1-2; CDR3: CASSLNSGQPNF
size: .; V: TRBV12-3/TRBV12-4; D: .; J: TRBJ1-2; CDR3: CASSPQKDYGYTF
size: .; V: TRBV10-3; D: TRBD2; J: TRBJ2-4; CDR3: CAISEWLAESLAKNIQYF
size: .; V: TRBV6-5; D: TRBD1; J: TRBJ1-2; CDR3: CASRFSGQGGYGYTF
size: .; V: TRBV5-4; D: .; J: TRBJ2-1; CDR3: CASSFGGGSYNEQFF
size: .; V: TRBV5-1; D: TRBD2; J: TRBJ2-3; CDR3: CASSTGLAGFTDTQYF
size: .; V: TRBV15; D: TRBD2; J: TRBJ2-7; CDR3: CATSRDERASGNYEQYF
size: .; V: TRBV4-3; D: .; J: TRBJ1-3; CDR3: CASSQDSGHGNTIYF
size: .; V: TRBV16; D: .; J: TRBJ1-6; CDR3: CASSQGQYNSPLHF
size: .; V: TRBV24-1; D: TRBD2; J: TRBJ2-3; CDR3: CATSAASGRTDTQYF
size: .; V: TRBV10-3; D: TRBD1; J: TRBJ1-3; CDR3: CAISVNRGLSGNTIYF
size: .; V: TRBV2; D: .; J: TRBJ1-1; CDR3: CASRAERGGTEAFF
size: .; V: TRBV3-1/TRBV3-2; D: .; J: TRBJ1-1; CDR3: CASSQWQGGTEAFF
size: .; V: TRBV11-2; D: .; J: TRBJ2-1; CDR3: CASSYNRFNEQFF